The clone carrying this T cell receptor beta chain was seen ten or more times. Its antigen is not known. The germline gives CDR1 SGHVS, CDR2 FQNEAQ. V lost 2 bases to trimming and J lost 6 bases, with 8 bases between them. The CDR3 runs 13 residues. The source of the sample is a study of post-analysis software for immune sequencing data. Study summary: Relapsing-remitting, secondary progressive and progressive-relapsing multiple sclerosis were all included among the disease courses. Whole-study results and caveats: Several TRBV segments were more frequent in patients than controls; TRBV5-6, TRBV5-1 and TRBV20-1 belonged to this group. Samples prepared in the same batch strongly co-clustered by F measure. The normalized Chao1 diversity of multiple sclerosis patients was significantly lower than that of controls.

Researchers reported that TCR beta cDNA libraries carried unique molecular identifiers. The yield from approximately 1 to 10 million T cells was 500,000 or so cDNA molecules in total. In TCRdb, the PCR reads were re-called with MiXCR into one record per CDR3 protein. Here the sample spans hundreds of thousands of distinct CDR3 sequences, roughly 27% being singletons. V gene TRBV7-8 combines with J gene TRBJ2-1, with D possibly being TRBD1 (5 bases). The clonotype comes from a girl under 18 with multiple sclerosis. The specimen sequenced was blood. The CDR3 loop is CASSLRQGNEQFF. Here the CDR3 DNA reads TGTGCCAGCAGCTTAAGGCAGGGCAATGAGCAGTTCTTC.